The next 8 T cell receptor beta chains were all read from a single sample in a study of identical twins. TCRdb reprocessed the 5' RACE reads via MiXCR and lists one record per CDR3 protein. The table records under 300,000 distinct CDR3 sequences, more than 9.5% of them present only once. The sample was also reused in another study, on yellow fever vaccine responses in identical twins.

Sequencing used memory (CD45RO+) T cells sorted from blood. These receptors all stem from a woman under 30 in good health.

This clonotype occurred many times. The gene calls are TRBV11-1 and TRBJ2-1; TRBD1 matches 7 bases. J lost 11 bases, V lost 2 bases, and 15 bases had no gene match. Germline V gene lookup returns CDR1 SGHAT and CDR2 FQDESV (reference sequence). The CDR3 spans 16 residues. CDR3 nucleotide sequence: TGTGCCAGCAGCTTAACAGGGACAGAAACTCCTCAGAAGCAGTTCTTC. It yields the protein CASSLTGTETPQKQFF.

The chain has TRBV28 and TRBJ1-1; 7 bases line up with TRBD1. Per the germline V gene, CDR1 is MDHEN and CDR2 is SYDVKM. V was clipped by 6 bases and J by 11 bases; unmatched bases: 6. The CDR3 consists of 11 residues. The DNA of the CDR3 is TGTGCCAGCAGGATACAGGGGAAGGCTTTCTTT. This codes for CASRIQGKAFF.

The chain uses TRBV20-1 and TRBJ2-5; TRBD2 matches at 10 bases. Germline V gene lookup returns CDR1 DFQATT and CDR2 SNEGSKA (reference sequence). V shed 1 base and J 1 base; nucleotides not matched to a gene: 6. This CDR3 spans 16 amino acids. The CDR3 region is CSARASGGALQETQYF. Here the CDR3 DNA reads TGCAGTGCTAGAGCCAGCGGGGGGGCACTCCAAGAGACCCAGTACTTC.

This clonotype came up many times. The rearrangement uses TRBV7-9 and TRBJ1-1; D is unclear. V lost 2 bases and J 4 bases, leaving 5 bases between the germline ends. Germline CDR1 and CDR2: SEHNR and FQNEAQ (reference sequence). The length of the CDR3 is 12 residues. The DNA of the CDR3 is TGTGCCAGCAGCTTACCAGGCACTGAAGCTTTCTTT. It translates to CASSLPGTEAFF.

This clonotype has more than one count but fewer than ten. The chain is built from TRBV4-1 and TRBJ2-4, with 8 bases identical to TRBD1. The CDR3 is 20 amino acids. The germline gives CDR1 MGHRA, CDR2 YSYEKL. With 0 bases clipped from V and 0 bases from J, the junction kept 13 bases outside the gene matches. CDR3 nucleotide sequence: TGCGCCAGCAGCCAAGAAGGGGCCGGACAGGGTGTTATAGCCAAAAACATTCAGTACTTC. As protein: CASSQEGAGQGVIAKNIQYF.

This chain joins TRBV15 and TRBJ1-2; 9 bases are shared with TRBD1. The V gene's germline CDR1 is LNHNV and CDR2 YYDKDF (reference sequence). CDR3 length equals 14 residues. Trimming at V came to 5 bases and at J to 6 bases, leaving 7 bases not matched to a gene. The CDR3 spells CATSPGGQGDGYTF. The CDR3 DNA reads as TGTGCCACCAGCCCAGGGGGACAGGGAGATGGCTACACCTTC.

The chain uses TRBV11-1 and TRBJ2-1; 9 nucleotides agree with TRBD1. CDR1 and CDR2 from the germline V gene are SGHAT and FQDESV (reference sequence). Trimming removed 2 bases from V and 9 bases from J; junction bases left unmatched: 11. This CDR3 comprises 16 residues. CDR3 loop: CASSLKRGQGLGEQFF. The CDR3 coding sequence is TGTGCCAGCAGCTTAAAACGGGGACAGGGCCTCGGTGAGCAGTTCTTC.

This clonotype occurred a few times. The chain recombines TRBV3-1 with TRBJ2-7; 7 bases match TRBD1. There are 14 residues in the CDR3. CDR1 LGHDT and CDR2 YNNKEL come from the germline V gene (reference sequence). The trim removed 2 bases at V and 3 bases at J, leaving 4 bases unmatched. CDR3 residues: CASSQFDRDYEQYF. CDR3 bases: TGTGCCAGCAGCCAATTCGACAGGGACTACGAGCAGTACTTC.